The rows below give T cell receptor beta chains drawn from one sample of a study of shared clonotypes between healthy human individuals. Libraries were prepared by immunoSEQ multiplex PCR; TCRdb keeps only in-frame clonotypes and omits some of them. The data hold just over 2,000,000 clones, with approximately 95% observed a single time. The sequencing sample was made of naive CD4+ T cells sorted from blood. These TCRs come from a man aged 18 to 30 in good health. Both conserved end residues are part of each CDR3. Each record gives: clone size, D gene, J gene, V gene, CDR3 DNA, CDR3 protein. A D gene is named only where the DNA matches it firmly. The size field is filled for only some rows; it gives once, few, many or a size class.

. | . | TRBJ2-7 | TRBV7-2 | TGTGCCAGCAGCTTAGATTTAAGGGCGGCCTACGAGCAGTACTTC | CASSLDLRAAYEQYF
. | . | TRBJ1-4 | TRBV6-1 | TGTGCCAGCAGTGAAGCCCCGGGACCGCCTAATGAAAAACTGTTTTTT | CASSEAPGPPNEKLFF
. | TRBD2 | TRBJ2-1 | TRBV5-4 | TGTGCCAGCATGTTCGGGGGACTAGGGAGCAGTGAGCAGTTCTTC | CASMFGGLGSSEQFF
. | TRBD1 | TRBJ2-7 | TRBV10-3 | TGTGCCATCAGGCCATTCGTTGGGACAGGGGAGCAGTACTTC | CAIRPFVGTGEQYF
. | . | TRBJ2-3 | TRBV30 | TGTGCCTGGAGCCGGGGAGGGGGATACACAGATACGCAGTATTTT | CAWSRGGGYTDTQYF
. | TRBD1 | TRBJ1-2 | TRBV5-1 | TGCGCCAGCGGGACAGAACAGTATGGCTACACCTTC | CASGTEQYGYTF
. | . | TRBJ1-2 | TRBV25-1 | TGTGCCAGCAGCCCCACAGGGTCCCATGGCTACACCTTC | CASSPTGSHGYTF
. | TRBD1 | TRBJ1-2 | TRBV27 | TGTGCCAGCAGTCCTACAGGGGCCCATGGCTACACCTTC | CASSPTGAHGYTF
. | . | TRBJ1-6 | TRBV6-5 | TGTGCCAGCACCGAGGGGGTCGAGAATTCACCCCTCCACTTT | CASTEGVENSPLHF
. | . | TRBJ1-2 | TRBV5-1 | TGCGCCAGCAGCGAGAGACAGGATGGCTACACCTTC | CASSERQDGYTF
. | TRBD1 | TRBJ2-7 | TRBV7-2 | TGTGCCAGCAGCGCCGGACAGGGGCCCTACGAGCAGTACTTC | CASSAGQGPYEQYF
. | . | TRBJ2-4 | TRBV2 | TGTGCCAGCAGGGATGACTCCCTGGTGGCCAAAAACATTCAGTACTTC | CASRDDSLVAKNIQYF
once | . | TRBJ2-7 | TRBV7-8 | TGTGCCAGCAGCTTAGGCGACAGGGACTGGGGGAACGAGCAGTACTTC | CASSLGDRDWGNEQYF
few | TRBD2 | TRBJ2-5 | TRBV6-5 | TGTGCCAGCAGTTACTCGGTCGGGGGGGAGACCCAGTACTTC | CASSYSVGGETQYF
. | . | TRBJ2-7 | TRBV4-1 | TGCGCCAGCAGCCGTACGGCACTACACTACGAGCAGTACTTC | CASSRTALHYEQYF
. | . | TRBJ1-2 | TRBV29-1 | TGCAGCGTTCCTAGGGGGGCAAACTATGGCTACACCTTC | CSVPRGANYGYTF
. | TRBD2 | TRBJ2-3 | TRBV7-9 | TGTGCCAGCAGCTTAGACGCCTCCGGGACTACCACAGATACGCAGTATTTT | CASSLDASGTTTDTQYF
. | TRBD1 | TRBJ2-3 | TRBV7-2 | TGTGCCAGCAGCCAGGACAGGACAACAGATACGCAGTATTTT | CASSQDRTTDTQYF
. | TRBD2 | TRBJ2-7 | TRBV6-6 | TGTGCCAGCAGTTACGTCCGCGGGAGGCGAGGCGAGCAGTACTTC | CASSYVRGRRGEQYF
once | TRBD2 | TRBJ2-2 | TRBV6-5 | TGTGCCAGCAGTTCGACTAGCGGGAGAACCGGGGAGCTGTTTTTT | CASSSTSGRTGELFF
. | TRBD1 | TRBJ1-1 | TRBV4-1 | TGCGCCAGCAGCCAATGGACGGGACAGGGTATAAACACTGAAGCTTTCTTT | CASSQWTGQGINTEAFF
. | TRBD2 | TRBJ2-1 | TRBV2 | TGTGCCAGCAAGGTTACTAGCGCGGTGGCTGAGCAGTTCTTC | CASKVTSAVAEQFF
. | . | TRBJ1-2 | TRBV6-5 | TGTGCCAGCATTCCGACCATCGGTGCCTATGGCTACACCTTC | CASIPTIGAYGYTF
. | . | TRBJ1-5 | TRBV19 | TGTGCCAGTAGTATGGCACAGGTCCGCAATCAGCCCCAGCATTTT | CASSMAQVRNQPQHF
. | TRBD2 | TRBJ2-2 | TRBV27 | TGTGCCAGCAGTTTAACTCTCCAGAGGAGGGCTGGGACTACCACCGGGGAGCTGTTTTTT | CASSLTLQRRAGTTTGELFF
. | . | TRBJ1-2 | TRBV5-1 | TGCGCCAGCAGCCAGGGACATTCATACGGTGGAGGCTACACCTTC | CASSQGHSYGGGYTF
. | . | TRBJ2-7 | TRBV29-1 | TGCAGCGTTGAAGATCCCCTGAGGGGCTACGAGCAGTACTTC | CSVEDPLRGYEQYF
. | . | TRBJ1-1 | TRBV6-5 | TGTGCCAGCAGTGGTTCGCGAAACACTGAAGCTTTCTTT | CASSGSRNTEAFF
. | TRBD2 | TRBJ2-5 | TRBV18 | TGTGCCAGCTCACTTTTAGCGGGGGCGCCCCCGAAGACCCAGTACTTC | CASSLLAGAPPKTQYF
. | TRBD2 | TRBJ2-1 | TRBV28 | TGTGCCAGCAGTTCACCGGGACTAGCGGGGGGGGAGCAGTTCTTC | CASSSPGLAGGEQFF
. | TRBD1 | TRBJ1-6 | TRBV5-1 | TGCGCCAGCAGCACGGGACAGGAGGCCTCGTCCCTCCACTTT | CASSTGQEASSLHF
. | . | TRBJ2-5 | TRBV5-4 | TGTGCCAGCAGCTTGGCAGGGCGGGGCCAGGAGACCCAGTACTTC | CASSLAGRGQETQYF
. | TRBD2 | TRBJ2-3 | TRBV18 | TGTGCCAGCTCACCGATAGCGGGGGTTTTAGATACGCAGTATTTT | CASSPIAGVLDTQYF
. | . | TRBJ1-2 | TRBV7-9 | TGTGCCAGCAGCTTAGATACGCTTAACTATGGCTACACCTTC | CASSLDTLNYGYTF
. | . | TRBJ2-7 | TRBV18 | TGTGCCAGCTCACCACAAGGGCAGGCTACCTACGAGCAGTACTTC | CASSPQGQATYEQYF
. | . | TRBJ1-3 | TRBV7-2 | TGTGCCAGCAGCCTCACAGGAAACACCATATATTTT | CASSLTGNTIYF
. | TRBD2 | TRBJ2-1 | TRBV9 | TGTGCCAGCAGCGTGGGGACTAGCGGTGGCAATGAGCAGTTCTTC | CASSVGTSGGNEQFF
. | TRBD1 | TRBJ2-7 | TRBV30 | TGTGCACTGGGACAGGGGTCTTCCTACGAGCAGTACTTC | CALGQGSSYEQYF
. | TRBD1 | TRBJ1-1 | TRBV18 | TGTGCCAGCTCCCACTCGGGACAGGGCCACACTGAAGCTTTCTTT | CASSHSGQGHTEAFF
. | TRBD1 | TRBJ1-2 | TRBV18 | TGTGCCAGCTCACCTTCCCGTTCGACAGGGGGAAACTATGGCTACACCTTC | CASSPSRSTGGNYGYTF
. | TRBD2 | TRBJ2-7 | TRBV7-9 | TGTGCCAGCAGCCCGAGGGGTCTAGCGGGAGGGACTTACGAGCAGTACTTC | CASSPRGLAGGTYEQYF
. | . | TRBJ2-7 | TRBV6-7 | TGTGCCAGCAGTTACTCGCCAGCCAATTCCTACGAGCAGTACTTC | CASSYSPANSYEQYF